The 5 T cell receptor beta chains below all came from one sample that was sequenced in a study of HIV-infected patients and healthy controls. About 480 ng RNA was reverse transcribed with alpha and beta constant-region primers. Using multiplexing indices, alpha and beta chain libraries were generated apart by chain-specific third strand synthesis. TCRdb itself ran the 5' RACE reads through MiXCR, one entry per CDR3 protein. The sample holds some 6,600 distinct CDR3 sequences; over 7% are singletons and the top ten take 20% to 25%. Roughly three months, about 14 weeks, into antiretroviral therapy, follow-up blood was collected. No cell fractionation was done, so the repertoire covers all unsorted peripheral blood T cells. Sequencing was performed on blood, taken during antiretroviral therapy. All receptors derive from an adult with HIV infection.

This clonotype was detected only a few times. The gene calls are TRBV25-1 and TRBJ2-7; D is unresolved. Trimming stripped 4 bases from V and 7 bases from J, with 17 bases between. The CDR3 runs 14 residues. Germline V lookup: CDR1 MGHDK, CDR2 SYGVNS. CDR3 loop: CASSGPSPYTEQYF. In DNA, the CDR3 is TGTGCCAGCAGTGGACCCAGCCCGTATACGGAGCAGTACTTC.

This clonotype was seen ten or more times. This chain connects TRBV20-1 to TRBJ2-5; tentatively, D is TRBD1 (6 bases). Trimming took off 0 bases at V and 4 bases at J, with 12 bases between the two ends. The germline CDR1 and CDR2 sequences are DFQATT and SNEGSKA (reference sequence). This CDR3 has 14 residues. Here the CDR3 DNA reads TGCAGTGCTAGAGATGGTATAGGGGGAGAGACCCAGTACTTC. It yields the protein CSARDGIGGETQYF.

This clonotype was observed at least ten times. J is TRBJ1-1 and V is TRBV7-3; TRBD1 is a possible D gene (5 bases). Germline-derived CDR1 and CDR2 are SGHTA and FQGTGA. Trimming shortened V by 4 bases and J by 12 bases, and 21 bases separated the two germline ends. The CDR3 spans 14 residues. CDR3 protein: CASSSIPGHTVTFF. The CDR3 DNA reads TGTGCCAGCAGCTCAATACCAGGACACACCGTCACTTTCTTT.

The rearrangement joins TRBV6-5 to TRBJ1-1, with a weak D call TRBD1 (5 bases). The germline V gene has CDR1 MNHEY and CDR2 SVGAGI. V was clipped by 7 bases and J by 2 bases, with 14 bases between them. There are 14 residues in the CDR3. The CDR3 DNA follows: TGTGCCAGCATTGCCCCAGGGATTAACACTGAAGCTTTCTTT. Its translation is CASIAPGINTEAFF.

This clonotype is medium-sized (0.01 to 0.1%) by share. DNA of the CDR3: TGTGCCAGCAGTGAAAAGCCACGCGCCTACGAGCAGTACTTC. As protein: CASSEKPRAYEQYF. The genes are TRBV6-1 and TRBJ2-7; the D is unclear. CDR3 length: 14 residues. In germline, CDR1 is MNHNS, CDR2 SASEGT. The V end was cut by 2 bases, the J end by 2 bases, with 10 bases between.